These 13 T cell receptor beta chains were all obtained from the same sample, sequenced in a study of control samples from healthy donors and cancer patients (dated by TCRdb to 2018 to 2020). Libraries were built with the immunoSEQ multiplex PCR assay. TCRdb holds this immuneACCESS table with in-frame rearrangements only. Some clones are missing; in checked studies, unresolved V genes explain under half, and the rest has no known cause. The sample includes roughly 100,000 clones, with about four fifths observed a single time. Over 10% of the sample rests with the top ten. Sequenced sample: blood. The receptors derive from a woman in her forties or fifties in good health.

The V gene is TRBV6-7, the J gene TRBJ2-2; 8 bases are a match to TRBD1. Being an ORF, TRBV6-7 has a function that is uncertain. The CDR3 is made up of 16 amino acids. J gave up 4 bases and V 0 bases, and 4 bases lay outside the gene matches. The CDR3 sequence is CASSYSVQGGTGELFF. CDR3 coding DNA: TGTGCCAGCAGTTACTCGGTACAGGGGGGCACCGGGGAGCTGTTTTTT.

This chain connects TRBV15 to TRBJ2-1, with 7 bases matching TRBD1. J was trimmed by 6 bases and V by 0 bases; bases with no gene match: 8. Looked up from germline, CDR1 is LNHNV and CDR2 is YYDKDF (reference sequence). The CDR3 totals 16 residues. The CDR3 region is CATSRDKGAGGNEQFF. CDR3 in DNA: TGTGCCACCAGCAGAGATAAGGGGGCTGGAGGCAATGAGCAGTTCTTC.

The V call is TRBV6-4, the J call TRBJ1-3; TRBD1 matches at 10 bases. The germline gives CDR1 MRHNA, CDR2 SNTAGT. The CDR3 has 16 residues. Losses at the gene ends were 3 bases for V and 3 bases for J; bases not matched to a gene: 5. The CDR3 here is CASSEGDRGNGNTIYF. The CDR3 DNA follows: TGTGCCAGCAGTGAAGGGGACAGGGGCAATGGAAACACCATATATTTT.

CDR3 nucleotide sequence: TGCGCCAGCAGCCAAGTGTTAGGAAACACCATATATTTT. It specifies CASSQVLGNTIYF. The chain is built from TRBV4-3 and TRBJ1-3; D gene uncertain. Germline V gene data show CDR1 as LGHNA and CDR2 as YSLEER. Trimming cost V 1 base and J 4 bases, with 5 bases left between them. CDR3 length equals 13 residues.

This clone has a handful of counts. V is TRBV11-1 and J is TRBJ2-1, with 13 bases lining up with TRBD2. CDR1 and CDR2 from the germline V gene are SGHAT and FQDESV (reference sequence). This CDR3 region has 15 residues. Trimming cost V 4 bases and J 4 bases; bases outside gene matches: 1. The CDR3 region is CASSWTSGGYNEQFF. The CDR3 DNA reads as TGTGCCAGCAGCTGGACTAGCGGGGGATACAATGAGCAGTTCTTC.

The CDR3: CASSEGSGGASYNEQFF. CDR3 DNA: TGTGCCAGCAGTGAAGGCTCAGGGGGCGCGTCTTACAATGAGCAGTTCTTC. The rearrangement links TRBV6-1 to TRBJ2-1; 8 bases align to TRBD1. This CDR3 region has 17 residues. V was pared by 1 base and J by 4 bases, with 9 bases of the junction left unmatched. CDR1 MNHNS and CDR2 SASEGT come from the germline V gene.

This clone was counted a single time. The rearrangement joins TRBV29-1 to TRBJ1-3; D is undetermined. V lost 7 bases, J lost 0 bases, and 10 bases lay in between. Germline V gene data show CDR1 as SQVTM and CDR2 as ANQGSEA. The CDR3 runs 13 residues. CDR3 sequence reads: CSGRQDSGNTIYF. The DNA of the CDR3 is TGCAGCGGGCGGCAGGACTCTGGAAACACCATATATTTT.

The rearrangement uses TRBV12-3 or TRBV12-4 and TRBJ1-1, with 7 bases matching TRBD1. The CDR3 has 12 amino acids. The junction had 1 base not matched to a gene; V was cut back by 4 bases and J by 5 bases. CDR3 sequence: CASSSTGTEAFF. The CDR3 DNA reads TGTGCCAGCAGTTCGACAGGGACTGAAGCTTTCTTT.

The J gene is TRBJ1-1, the V gene TRBV9; no reliable D call. Trimming removed 0 bases at V and 4 bases at J, with 16 bases between. This CDR3 comprises 16 residues. Per germline, CDR1 SGDLS and CDR2 YYNGEE. CDR3 nucleotide sequence: TGTGCCAGCAGCGTAGCCGTTCCGGAGGATGGCACTGAAGCTTTCTTT. Translation: CASSVAVPEDGTEAFF.

J is TRBJ2-1 and V is TRBV6-2 or TRBV6-3; D might be TRBD1 (6 bases). Between the trimmed V and J ends, which lost 2 bases and 2 bases, there was a span of 16 bases. CDR1 is MNHEY and CDR2 is SVGEGT in the germline V gene. The CDR3 loop spans 17 amino acids. The CDR3 DNA follows: TGTGCCAGCAGTTACGTACGGACAGTCGAAGCCTACAATGAGCAGTTCTTC. Its translation: CASSYVRTVEAYNEQFF.

The chain uses TRBV29-1 and TRBJ1-1; weak D call: TRBD1 (5 bases). Germline V gene lookup returns CDR1 SQVTM and CDR2 ANQGSEA. The ends were cut back, 4 bases at V and 6 bases at J, with 12 bases in the middle. The CDR3 consists of 12 residues. In nucleotides, the CDR3 is TGCAGCGTTGGGGACTCGGGGGCTGAAGCTTTCTTT. Amino acids: CSVGDSGAEAFF.

The chain combines TRBV7-3 with TRBJ1-1, with D uncertain. The CDR3 covers 16 residues. V lost 1 base to trimming and J lost 6 bases, with 18 bases between them. From germline, CDR1 is SGHTA and CDR2 FQGTGA. The CDR3 is CASSLMGSARRAEAFF. The CDR3 nucleotides read TGTGCCAGCAGCTTAATGGGGTCGGCCCGTCGGGCTGAAGCTTTCTTT. The full variable domain, its missing parts supplied by reference TRBV7-3 and TRBJ1-1, is GAGVSQTPSNKVTEKGKYVELRCDPISGHTALYWYRQSLGQGPEFLIYFQGTGAADDSGLPNDRFFAVRPEGSVSTLKIQRTERGDSAVYLCASSLMGSARRAEAFFGQGTRLTVV.

The J gene is TRBJ1-2, the V gene TRBV21-1; no DNA check was done on the table's D call, TRBD1. TRBV21-1 is recorded as a pseudogene. This CDR3 has 14 residues. The CDR3 coding sequence is TGTGCCAGCAGCTACAGGGCAGCTAACTATGGCTACACCTTC. It is translated as CASSYRAANYGYTF.